This T cell receptor beta chain emerged from a study of T cells after yellow fever vaccination. Study at large: Fractions of low cell number were prepared using SMART-Seq v4 Ultra Low Input.

Notes on this clonotype: What it recognizes is unknown.

In making TCR cDNA, 5'RACE template switching added a universal primer site and UMIs to it. Each CDR3 protein gets one entry after TCRdb re-called the 5' RACE reads with MiXCR. The sample records 610,000 or so distinct CDR3 sequences, roughly an eighth being singletons. Study-level findings and limits: Contamination of FACS-sorted repertoires by abundant clonotypes from the bulk population could occur.

The CDR3 has 14 amino acids. Between the trimmed V and J ends, which lost 4 bases and 6 bases, there was a span of 13 bases. Germline assignment: CDR1 SGHNT and CDR2 YYREEE (reference sequence). This clonotype was sampled from a man between 25 and 39 years old who received the YFV17D yellow fever vaccine. The chain carries TRBV5-4 and TRBJ2-2, with D possibly matching TRBD2 (7 bases). Sequenced here: PBMCs, sampled on the day of the yellow fever booster vaccination. CDR3 sequence (DNA): TGTGCCAGCAGCCCCGGCGGGGGCGCCGGGGAGCTGTTTTTT. It translates to CASSPGGGAGELFF.